This record looks at one T cell receptor beta chain sequence and its context. The antigen remains unidentified. The germline V gene has CDR1 SGHDT and CDR2 YYEEEE. This CDR3 has 14 residues. Losses at the gene ends were 4 bases for V and 3 bases for J; bases not matched to a gene: 5. Regarding the study as a whole: The TCR gene usage of tumor memory CD4+ T cells clustered together with blood and lymph node memory CD4+ cells and with lymph node naive CD4+ cells.

TCRdb reanalysed the 5' RACE reads using MiXCR and keeps one entry per CDR3 protein. The top ten clones hold approximately 3% of a sample with 55,000 to 80,000 distinct CDR3 sequences, under 25% of them seen once. What was sequenced was memory CD4+ T cells sorted from a lymph node. Subset here: memory CD4+ T cells, CD4+CD45RO+CD25-. V is TRBV5-6 and J is TRBJ1-1; TRBD1 agrees at 8 bases. This TCR came from a female donor with breast cancer. For the CDR3, the DNA is TGTGCCAGCAGCCACCAGGGGGCGGACACTGAAGCTTTCTTT. It yields the protein CASSHQGADTEAFF.